The 9 T cell receptor beta chains below all came from one sample that was sequenced in a study of CD8+ T cells in alopecia areata. Extracted RNA was reverse transcribed into cDNA, the sequencing template. Repertoires were generated with immunoSEQ multiplex PCR, while TCRdb's copy carries only in-frame clones and drops some. The top ten hold 3% to 4% of the sample, which has roughly 180,000 clones, about three fifths seen once. The treatment was: oral pan-JAK inhibitor, 5-10 mg twice daily. Source: CD4+ T cells sorted from blood, taken at week 4, from a patient treated with tofacitinib. These receptors originate from a human donor with alopecia areata.

This clone was counted only a few times. The V and J genes are TRBV18 and TRBJ1-2; D gene uncertain. Trimming took 2 bases from V and 7 from J, leaving 11 bases between them. The length of the CDR3 is 13 residues. CDR1 and CDR2 from the germline V gene are KGHSH and LQKENI. The CDR3, as DNA: TGTGCCAGCTCACCAGCACCCCTTACTGGCTACACCTTC. Protein sequence: CASSPAPLTGYTF.

The genes are TRBV27 and TRBJ2-7, with D possibly matching TRBD2 (5 bases). The germline gives CDR1 MNHEY, CDR2 SMNVEV (reference sequence). Deletions cut 3 bases from V and 2 bases from J, with 11 bases between. The CDR3 has 14 residues. DNA for the CDR3: TGTGCCAGCAGTTTTATCGGGGTTACCTACGAGCAGTACTTC. Its protein product is CASSFIGVTYEQYF.

V and J are TRBV25-1 and TRBJ2-1; TRBD2 matches 13 bases. V gave up 3 bases and J gave up 4 bases; unmatched junction bases: 3. CDR3 size: 16 residues. Germline assignment: CDR1 MGHDK and CDR2 SYGVNS. CDR3 amino acids: CASSETSGGRYNEQFF. CDR3 sequence (DNA): TGTGCCAGCAGTGAGACTAGCGGGGGGAGATACAATGAGCAGTTCTTC. Drawing the rest from reference TRBV25-1 and TRBJ2-1, the complete variable domain is EADIYQTPRYLVIGTGKKITLECSQTMGHDKMYWYQQDPGMELHLIHYSYGVNSTEKGDLSSESTVSRIRTEHFPLTLESARPSHTSQYLCASSETSGGRYNEQFFGPGTRLTVL.

The V call is TRBV5-1, the J call TRBJ2-4; maybe TRBD1 (6 bases). This CDR3 region has 17 residues. From germline, CDR1 is SGHRS and CDR2 YFSETQ. The ends were cut back, 3 bases at V and 0 bases at J, with 16 bases in the middle. The CDR3 loop is CASSSADRRRAKNIQYF. As DNA, the CDR3 is TGCGCCAGCAGCTCGGCTGACAGGAGGAGAGCCAAAAACATTCAGTACTTC.

V and J are TRBV30 and TRBJ2-3, with D unresolved. CDR1 and CDR2 from the germline V gene are GTSNPN and SVGIG (reference sequence). This CDR3 region has 13 residues. V was shortened by 0 bases and J by 2 bases, with 6 bases between the two germline ends. This chain's CDR3 is CAWSVTHTDTQYF. As DNA, the CDR3 is TGTGCCTGGAGTGTTACCCACACAGATACGCAGTATTTT.

The rearrangement uses TRBV5-1 and TRBJ1-1; 11 bases match TRBD1. V trimming: 4 bases; J trimming: 5 bases; junction bases outside the gene matches: 4. From germline, CDR1 is SGHRS and CDR2 YFSETQ. The length of the CDR3 is 14 residues. The CDR3 loop reads CASSPGQGETEAFF. Here the CDR3 DNA reads TGCGCCAGCAGCCCGGGACAGGGGGAGACTGAAGCTTTCTTT.

The gene calls are TRBV2 and TRBJ2-7, with D possibly being TRBD1 or TRBD2 (5 bases each). V lost 8 bases, J lost 0 bases, and 14 bases lay in between. Germline lookup yields CDR1 SNHLY and CDR2 FYNNEI. The CDR3 spans 14 residues. This CDR3 reads CASEPGRSSYEQYF. The CDR3 DNA follows: TGTGCCAGCGAACCGGGACGGAGCTCCTACGAGCAGTACTTC.

The gene calls are TRBV18 and TRBJ2-7; possibly TRBD2 for D (6 bases). The CDR3 is made up of 15 amino acids. V was clipped by 0 bases and J by 0 bases, with 9 bases between them. Germline V CDR1 and CDR2: KGHSH, LQKENI. The CDR3 nucleotides read TGTGCCAGCTCACCACCGGGGACTGTCTCCTACGAGCAGTACTTC. Its translation: CASSPPGTVSYEQYF. The entire variable domain, with the rest obtained from reference TRBV18 and TRBJ2-7, is as follows: NAGVMQNPRHLVRRRGQEARLRCSPMKGHSHVYWYRQLPEEGLKFMVYLQKENIIDESGMPKERFSAEFPKEGPSILRIQQVVRGDSAAYFCASSPPGTVSYEQYFGPGTRLTVT.

The rearrangement links TRBV7-2 to TRBJ1-5; D is unresolved. Trimming shortened V by 4 bases and J by 5 bases, and 6 bases separated the two germline ends. Germline V CDR1 and CDR2: SGHTA, FQGNSA. The CDR3 length is 12 residues. The CDR3 DNA sequence: TGTGCCAGCAGCTCCGCGGATCAGCCCCAGCATTTT. Translated, it gives CASSSADQPQHF.